The clone carrying this T cell receptor (beta chain) was observed many times. The data originate from a study of T-cell reconstitution after alpha-beta-depleted transplantation in children. Preparation of the TCRbeta library involved a method that used unique molecular identifiers. TCRdb re-derived calls from the PCR reads in MiXCR, one entry per CDR3 protein. The table records 200,000 to 300,000 distinct CDR3 sequences, around 11% of them present only once. The TCR was taken from a human donor who donated a stem cell graft to a child with acute lymphoblastic leukemia. The source material was PBMCs from the stem cell graft donor, sampled from the stem cell graft.

Written as DNA, the CDR3 is TGTGCCAGCAGTTTCGGGGGGTTTAATCAGCCCCAGCATTTT. Translating it yields CASSFGGFNQPQHF. V and J are TRBV12-3 or TRBV12-4 and TRBJ1-5; TRBD1 is a possible D gene (5 bases). The CDR3 loop spans 14 amino acids. Trimming took off 3 bases at V and 4 bases at J, with 10 bases between the two ends.